This TCR beta chain was captured by sequencing in a study of blood T cell repertoires in COVID-19. Study background: COVID-19 samples, acute and convalescent, were from the United States, Italy and Spain. The cDNA or gDNA used as material had been derived from T cells, B-cell-depleted T cells, or PBMCs.

Per the study methods: By means of reference gene primer amplification, nucleated cell counts were estimated. The data were produced by immunoSEQ multiplex PCR, yet TCRdb's version contains in-frame clones alone and is incomplete. The V and J calls and clone size are taken from that table; D and trimming were inferred from the DNA. The sample has approximately 220,000 clones; over 70% are singletons. Sequencing was carried out using peripheral blood. The source of this sequence is a woman aged 45-65 years with acute or convalescent COVID-19.

In DNA, the CDR3 is TGTGCCAGCAGGGGACTAGCGGGAGAAGAGACCCAGTACTTC. It codes for CASRGLAGEETQYF. The rearrangement links TRBV19 to TRBJ2-5; 14 bases are a match to TRBD2. This CDR3 region has 14 residues. Trimming removed 9 bases from V and 3 bases from J; junction bases left unmatched: 3. Germline CDR1 and CDR2: LNHDA and SQIVND (reference sequence).